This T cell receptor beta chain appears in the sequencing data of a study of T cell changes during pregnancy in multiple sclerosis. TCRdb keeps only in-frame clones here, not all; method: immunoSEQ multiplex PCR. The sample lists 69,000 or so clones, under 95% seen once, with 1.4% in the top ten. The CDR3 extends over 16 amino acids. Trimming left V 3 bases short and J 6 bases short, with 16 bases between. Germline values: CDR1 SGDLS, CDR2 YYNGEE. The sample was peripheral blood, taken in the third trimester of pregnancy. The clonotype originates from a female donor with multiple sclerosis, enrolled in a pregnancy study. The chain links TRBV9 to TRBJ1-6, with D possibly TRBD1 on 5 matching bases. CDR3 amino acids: CASSADTIAFNSPLHF. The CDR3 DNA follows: TGTGCCAGCAGCGCGGACACGATCGCCTTTAATTCACCCCTCCACTTT.